These T cell receptor beta chains were read from a single sample in a study of human T cells and chemical hapten exposure. TCRdb reprocessed the RACE reads via MiXCR and lists one record per CDR3 protein. The sample records about 400,000 distinct CDR3 sequences, over 6% being singletons. This material consisted of whole blood, taken in connection with sensitization to the hapten diphenylcyclopropenone (DPC). These receptors were obtained from a woman younger than 30 with alopecia areata. Some clones in this sample may be carry-over from other donors' samples. The CDR3 runs from the conserved cysteine through the conserved F or W. A D gene is named only where the DNA matches it firmly. A clone size is listed for some rows: how often the clone was seen (once, few, many), or a class if it is expanded.

j_gene: TRBJ2-2; abundance: .; v_gene: TRBV5-4; d_gene: .; CDR3nt: TGTGCCAGCAGCTCTGGATCTTTGGGATCCAACACCGGGGAGCTGTTTTTT; CDR3aa: CASSSGSLGSNTGELFF
j_gene: TRBJ1-1; abundance: .; v_gene: TRBV4-2; d_gene: .; CDR3nt: TGTGCCAGCAGCCTCCGGGGGGTTCGGAACACTGAAGCTTTCTTT; CDR3aa: CASSLRGVRNTEAFF
j_gene: TRBJ1-1; abundance: .; v_gene: TRBV20-1; d_gene: .; CDR3nt: TGCAGTGCACCGGGGACGGATGAGAAGACTGAAGCTTTCTTT; CDR3aa: CSAPGTDEKTEAFF
j_gene: TRBJ1-1; abundance: many; v_gene: TRBV7-6; d_gene: .; CDR3nt: TGTGCCAGCAGCTTAGCTCCTCAAATGGACGGATTGAACACTGAAGCTTTCTTT; CDR3aa: CASSLAPQMDGLNTEAFF
j_gene: TRBJ1-6; abundance: few; v_gene: TRBV5-1; d_gene: .; CDR3nt: TGCGCCAGCAGCCTGCAGATCTCCTATAATTCACCCCTCCACTTT; CDR3aa: CASSLQISYNSPLHF
j_gene: TRBJ2-7; abundance: .; v_gene: TRBV5-1; d_gene: TRBD1; CDR3nt: TGCGCCAGCAGCCTTACAGGGGCCCGCGAGCAGTACTTC; CDR3aa: CASSLTGAREQYF
j_gene: TRBJ2-7; abundance: many; v_gene: TRBV27; d_gene: .; CDR3nt: TGTGCCACCGGAACCGGGGCGGACCACTACGAGCAGTACTTC; CDR3aa: CATGTGADHYEQYF
j_gene: TRBJ2-1; abundance: .; v_gene: TRBV21-1; d_gene: .; CDR3nt: TGTGCCAGCAGCAAAAGGGTGATGGAGTTCCGAACAGGGGAGGATGAGCAGTTCTTC; CDR3aa: CASSKRVMEFRTGEDEQFF
j_gene: TRBJ2-2; abundance: .; v_gene: TRBV6-4; d_gene: .; CDR3nt: TGTGCCAGCAGTGACTCGGCAGGGGAGACCGGGGAGCTGTTTTTT; CDR3aa: CASSDSAGETGELFF
j_gene: TRBJ2-3; abundance: many; v_gene: TRBV7-2; d_gene: .; CDR3nt: TGTGCCAGCAGCTTGTTCACAGATACGCAGTATTTT; CDR3aa: CASSLFTDTQYF
j_gene: TRBJ2-6; abundance: few; v_gene: TRBV24-1; d_gene: .; CDR3nt: TGTGCCACCACTCGCCAGGCTGGGGCCAACGTCCTGACTTTC; CDR3aa: CATTRQAGANVLTF
j_gene: TRBJ1-1; abundance: few; v_gene: TRBV7-3; d_gene: TRBD1; CDR3nt: TGTGCCAGCTCCGGGATAGACAGGGTTAACACTGAAGCTTTCTTT; CDR3aa: CASSGIDRVNTEAFF
j_gene: TRBJ1-1; abundance: many; v_gene: TRBV7-2; d_gene: .; CDR3nt: TGTGCCAGCAGCTTAGCTTCACAAACTGAAGCTTTCTTT; CDR3aa: CASSLASQTEAFF
j_gene: TRBJ2-2; abundance: few; v_gene: TRBV6-2/TRBV6-3; d_gene: .; CDR3nt: TGTGCCACCATCAGGACTTCTAACACCGGGGAGCTGTTTTTT; CDR3aa: CATIRTSNTGELFF
j_gene: TRBJ2-2; abundance: .; v_gene: TRBV4-3; d_gene: .; CDR3nt: TGCGCCAGCAGCCAATTGAGTGTCGGGTACACCGGGGAGCTGTTTTTT; CDR3aa: CASSQLSVGYTGELFF
j_gene: TRBJ2-3; abundance: few; v_gene: TRBV29-1; d_gene: TRBD2; CDR3nt: TGCAGCGCACTAGCGGGGGGATCAGATACGCAGTATTTT; CDR3aa: CSALAGGSDTQYF
j_gene: TRBJ1-5; abundance: .; v_gene: TRBV18; d_gene: .; CDR3nt: TGTGCCAGCTCACGGGGCCGCGCTAGCAATCAGCCCCAGCATTTT; CDR3aa: CASSRGRASNQPQHF
j_gene: TRBJ2-1; abundance: .; v_gene: TRBV9; d_gene: TRBD2; CDR3nt: TGTGCCAGCAGCGCAGGACTAGCGGGGAGGGATGAGCAGTTCTTC; CDR3aa: CASSAGLAGRDEQFF
j_gene: TRBJ1-2; abundance: .; v_gene: TRBV14; d_gene: .; CDR3nt: TGTGCCAGCAGCCAAGATTTGCGCGGGGTAGAAGCCTATGGCTACACCTTC; CDR3aa: CASSQDLRGVEAYGYTF
j_gene: TRBJ2-3; abundance: many; v_gene: TRBV6-5; d_gene: .; CDR3nt: TGTGCCAGCAGTTACTCGAACTACCGAGATACGCAGTATTTT; CDR3aa: CASSYSNYRDTQYF
j_gene: TRBJ2-2; abundance: .; v_gene: TRBV7-7; d_gene: .; CDR3nt: TGTGCTAGCAGCCCAACTCGAATCCCCGGGGAGCTGTTTTTT; CDR3aa: CASSPTRIPGELFF
j_gene: TRBJ2-3; abundance: .; v_gene: TRBV6-5; d_gene: TRBD1; CDR3nt: TGTGCCAGCAGTGACGGACAGGGGACTAGCACAGATACGCAGTATTTT; CDR3aa: CASSDGQGTSTDTQYF
j_gene: TRBJ2-3; abundance: many; v_gene: TRBV27; d_gene: .; CDR3nt: TGTGCCAGCAGTCTAGGGCCAGGACGGTCCGCAGATACGCAGTATTTT; CDR3aa: CASSLGPGRSADTQYF
j_gene: TRBJ2-2; abundance: few; v_gene: TRBV27; d_gene: TRBD2; CDR3nt: TGTGCCAGCAGGCCGAGGCGGGGGGGGCCAACCGGGGAGCTGTTTTTT; CDR3aa: CASRPRRGGPTGELFF
j_gene: TRBJ1-1; abundance: many; v_gene: TRBV6-6; d_gene: .; CDR3nt: TGTGCCAGCAGTTTAAACACTGGGGACACTGAAGCTTTCTTT; CDR3aa: CASSLNTGDTEAFF
j_gene: TRBJ2-1; abundance: .; v_gene: TRBV6-2/TRBV6-3; d_gene: .; CDR3nt: TGTGCCAGCGGAAGACAGGTTAATGAGCAGTTCTTC; CDR3aa: CASGRQVNEQFF
j_gene: TRBJ1-1; abundance: .; v_gene: TRBV7-2; d_gene: TRBD1; CDR3nt: TGTGCCAGCAGAGACATAGGGTCGCTAGGGACAGAGAACACTGAAGCTTTCTTT; CDR3aa: CASRDIGSLGTENTEAFF
j_gene: TRBJ2-1; abundance: many; v_gene: TRBV6-2/TRBV6-3; d_gene: TRBD2; CDR3nt: TGTGCCAGCAGTTACGTCGGGGGGGCCGATGAGCAGTTCTTC; CDR3aa: CASSYVGGADEQFF
j_gene: TRBJ2-1; abundance: many; v_gene: TRBV7-6; d_gene: .; CDR3nt: TGTGCCAGCAGCTTAGAATCTCGGCGAGGGGTGCAGTTCTTC; CDR3aa: CASSLESRRGVQFF
j_gene: TRBJ2-3; abundance: .; v_gene: TRBV20-1; d_gene: .; CDR3nt: TGCAGTGCTACTCTTATAAGGGATACGCAGTATTTT; CDR3aa: CSATLIRDTQYF
j_gene: TRBJ2-5; abundance: many; v_gene: TRBV14; d_gene: .; CDR3nt: TGTGCCAGCAGCGAATCAGAGACCCAGTACTTC; CDR3aa: CASSESETQYF
j_gene: TRBJ1-3; abundance: .; v_gene: TRBV5-6; d_gene: .; CDR3nt: TGTGCCAGCAGCTGGCAGGACAGCGGAAACACCATATATTTT; CDR3aa: CASSWQDSGNTIYF
j_gene: TRBJ2-3; abundance: .; v_gene: TRBV20-1; d_gene: TRBD2; CDR3nt: TGCAGTGCTAGAGACCCGACTAGCGGGGTCACAGATACGCAGTATTTT; CDR3aa: CSARDPTSGVTDTQYF
j_gene: TRBJ1-3; abundance: few; v_gene: TRBV7-6; d_gene: .; CDR3nt: TGTGCCAGCACCCTAGGGGGACTCTCTGGAAACACCATATATTTT; CDR3aa: CASTLGGLSGNTIYF
j_gene: TRBJ1-1; abundance: few; v_gene: TRBV28; d_gene: .; CDR3nt: TGTGCCAGCCGCCTAAGGCGGGCAGGAAGGAACACTGAAGCTTTCTTT; CDR3aa: CASRLRRAGRNTEAFF